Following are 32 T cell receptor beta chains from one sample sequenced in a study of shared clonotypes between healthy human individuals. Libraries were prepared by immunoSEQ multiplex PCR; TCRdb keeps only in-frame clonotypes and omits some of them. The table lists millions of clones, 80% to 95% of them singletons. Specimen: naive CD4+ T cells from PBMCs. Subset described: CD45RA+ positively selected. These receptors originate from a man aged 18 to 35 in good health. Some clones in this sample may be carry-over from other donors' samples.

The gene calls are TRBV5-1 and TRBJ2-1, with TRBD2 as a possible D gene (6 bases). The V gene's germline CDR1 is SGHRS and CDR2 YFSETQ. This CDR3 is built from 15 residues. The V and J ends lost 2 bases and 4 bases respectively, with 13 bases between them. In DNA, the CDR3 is TGCGCCAGCAGCTTAGAGCTAGCGAAGTACAATGAGCAGTTCTTC. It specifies CASSLELAKYNEQFF.

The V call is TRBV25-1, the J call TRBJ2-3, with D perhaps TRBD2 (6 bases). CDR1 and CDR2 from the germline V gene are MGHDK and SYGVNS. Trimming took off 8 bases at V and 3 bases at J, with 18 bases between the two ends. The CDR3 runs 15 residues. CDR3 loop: CASCPRGLRTDTQYF. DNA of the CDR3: TGTGCCAGCTGTCCGAGGGGACTGAGAACAGATACGCAGTATTTT.

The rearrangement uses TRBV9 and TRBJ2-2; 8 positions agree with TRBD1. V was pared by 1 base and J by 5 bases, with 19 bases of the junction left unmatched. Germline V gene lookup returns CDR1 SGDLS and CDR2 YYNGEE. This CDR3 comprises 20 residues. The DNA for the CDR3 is TGTGCCAGCAGCGTATTTAATTGGAGGACAGGGCAATTAACAACCGGGGAGCTGTTTTTT. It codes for CASSVFNWRTGQLTTGELFF.

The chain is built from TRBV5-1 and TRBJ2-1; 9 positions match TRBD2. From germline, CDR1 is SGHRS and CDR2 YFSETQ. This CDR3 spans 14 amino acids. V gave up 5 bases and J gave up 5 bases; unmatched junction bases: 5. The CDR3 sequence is CASSFLAGNNEQFF. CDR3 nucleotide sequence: TGCGCCAGCAGTTTTCTAGCGGGAAACAATGAGCAGTTCTTC.

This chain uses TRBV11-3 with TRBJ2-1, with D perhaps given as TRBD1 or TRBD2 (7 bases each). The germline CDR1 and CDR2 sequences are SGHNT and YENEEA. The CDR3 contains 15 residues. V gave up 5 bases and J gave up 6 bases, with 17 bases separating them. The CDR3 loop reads CASSRGQSGGNEQFF. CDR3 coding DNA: TGTGCCAGCAGCCGGGGACAGTCGGGAGGCAATGAGCAGTTCTTC.

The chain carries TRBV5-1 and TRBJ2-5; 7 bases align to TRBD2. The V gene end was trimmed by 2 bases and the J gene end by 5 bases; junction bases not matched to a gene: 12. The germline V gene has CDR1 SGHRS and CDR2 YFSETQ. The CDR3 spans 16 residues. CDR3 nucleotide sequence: TGCGCCAGCAGCTTACAGGCTGGGGGGGTCACGGAGACCCAGTACTTC. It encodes CASSLQAGGVTETQYF.

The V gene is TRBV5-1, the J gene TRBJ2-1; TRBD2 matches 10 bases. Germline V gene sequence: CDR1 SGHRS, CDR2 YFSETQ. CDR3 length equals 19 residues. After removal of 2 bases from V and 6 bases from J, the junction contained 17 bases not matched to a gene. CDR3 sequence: CASSLPQGNYTSGVNEQFF. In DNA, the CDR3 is TGCGCCAGCAGCTTACCACAGGGCAACTACACTAGCGGGGTCAATGAGCAGTTCTTC.

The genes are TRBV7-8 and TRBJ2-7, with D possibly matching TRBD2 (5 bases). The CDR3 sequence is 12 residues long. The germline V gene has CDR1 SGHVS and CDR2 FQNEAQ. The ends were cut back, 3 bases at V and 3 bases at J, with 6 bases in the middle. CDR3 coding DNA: TGTGCCAGCAGCTTTGAGGGCTACGAGCAGTACTTC. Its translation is CASSFEGYEQYF. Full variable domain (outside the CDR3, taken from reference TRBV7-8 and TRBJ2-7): GAGVSQSPRYKVAKRGQDVALRCDPISGHVSLFWYQQALGQGPEFLTYFQNEAQLDKSGLPSDRFFAERPEGSVSTLKIQRTQQEDSAVYLCASSFEGYEQYFGPGTRLTVT.

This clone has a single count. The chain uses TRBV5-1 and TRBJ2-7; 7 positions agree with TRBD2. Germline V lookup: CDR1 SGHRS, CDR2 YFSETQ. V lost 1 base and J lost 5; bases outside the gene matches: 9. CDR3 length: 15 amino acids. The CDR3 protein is CASSLKVGGLDEQYF. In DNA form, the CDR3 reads TGCGCCAGCAGCTTGAAGGTGGGAGGGCTCGACGAGCAGTACTTC. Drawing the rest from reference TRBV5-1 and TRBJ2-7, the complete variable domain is KAGVTQTPRYLIKTRGQQVTLSCSPISGHRSVSWYQQTPGQGLQFLFEYFSETQRNKGNFPGRFSGRQFSNSRSEMNVSTLELGDSALYLCASSLKVGGLDEQYFGPGTRLTVT.

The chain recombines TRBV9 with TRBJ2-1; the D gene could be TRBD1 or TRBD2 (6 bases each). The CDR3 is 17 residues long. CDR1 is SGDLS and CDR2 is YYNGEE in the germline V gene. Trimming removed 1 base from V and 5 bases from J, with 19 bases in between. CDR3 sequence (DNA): TGTGCCAGCAGCGTACTCTCACGAGGGGGGACCAACAATGAGCAGTTCTTC. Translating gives CASSVLSRGGTNNEQFF.

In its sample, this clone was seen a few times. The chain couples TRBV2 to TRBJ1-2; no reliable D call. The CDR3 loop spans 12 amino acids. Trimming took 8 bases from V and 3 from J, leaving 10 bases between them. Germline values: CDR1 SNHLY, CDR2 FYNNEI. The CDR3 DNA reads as TGTGCCAGCCGGGGAGACGACTATGGCTACACCTTC. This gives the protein CASRGDDYGYTF.

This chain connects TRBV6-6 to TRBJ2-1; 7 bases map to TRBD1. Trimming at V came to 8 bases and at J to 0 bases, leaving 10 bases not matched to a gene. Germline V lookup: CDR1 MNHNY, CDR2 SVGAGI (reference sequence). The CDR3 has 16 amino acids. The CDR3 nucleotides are TGTGCCAGCGGGCATTCAGGGGGTAGCTCCTACAATGAGCAGTTCTTC. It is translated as CASGHSGGSSYNEQFF.

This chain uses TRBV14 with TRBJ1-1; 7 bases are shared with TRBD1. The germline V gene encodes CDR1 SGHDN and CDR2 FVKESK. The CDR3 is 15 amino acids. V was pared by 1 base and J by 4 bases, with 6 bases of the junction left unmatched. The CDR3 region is CASSQVWQGVTEAFF. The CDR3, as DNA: TGTGCCAGCAGCCAAGTATGGCAGGGGGTCACTGAAGCTTTCTTT.

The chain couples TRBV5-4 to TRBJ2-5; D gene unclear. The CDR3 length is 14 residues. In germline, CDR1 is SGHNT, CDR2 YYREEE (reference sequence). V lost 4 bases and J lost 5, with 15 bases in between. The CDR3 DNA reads TGTGCCAGCAGCCCTAGAGGTACCCCGGAGACCCAGTACTTC. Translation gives CASSPRGTPETQYF.

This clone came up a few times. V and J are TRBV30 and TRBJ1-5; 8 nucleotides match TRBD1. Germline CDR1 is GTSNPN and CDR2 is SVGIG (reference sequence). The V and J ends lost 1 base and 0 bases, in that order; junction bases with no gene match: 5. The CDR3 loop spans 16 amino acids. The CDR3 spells CAWSDGTGYSNQPQHF. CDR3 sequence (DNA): TGTGCCTGGAGTGATGGGACAGGCTATAGCAATCAGCCCCAGCATTTT.

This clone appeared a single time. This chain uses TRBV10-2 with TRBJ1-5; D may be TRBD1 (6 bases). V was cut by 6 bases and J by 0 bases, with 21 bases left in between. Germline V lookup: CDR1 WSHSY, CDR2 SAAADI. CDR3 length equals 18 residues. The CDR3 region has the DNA TGCGCCAGCAGGACCGGGGGGGGGCATAAGGGTAGCAATCAGCCCCAGCATTTT. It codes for CASRTGGGHKGSNQPQHF.

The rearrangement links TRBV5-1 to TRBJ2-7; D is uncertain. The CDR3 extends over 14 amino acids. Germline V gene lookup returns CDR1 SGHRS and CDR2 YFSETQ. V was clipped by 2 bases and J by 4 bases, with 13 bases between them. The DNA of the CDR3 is TGCGCCAGCAGCTTACCAACTTCCAAGTACGAGCAGTACTTC. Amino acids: CASSLPTSKYEQYF.

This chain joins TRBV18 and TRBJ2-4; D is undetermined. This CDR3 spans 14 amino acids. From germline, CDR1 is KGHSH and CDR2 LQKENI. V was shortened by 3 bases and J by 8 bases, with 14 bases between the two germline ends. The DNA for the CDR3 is TGTGCCAGCTCACCGCCGAGCCGGGCCCACATTCAGTACTTC. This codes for CASSPPSRAHIQYF.

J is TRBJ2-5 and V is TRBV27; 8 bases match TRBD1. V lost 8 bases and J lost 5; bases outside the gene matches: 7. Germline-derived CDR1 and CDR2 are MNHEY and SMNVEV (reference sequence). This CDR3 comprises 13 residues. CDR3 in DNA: TGTGCCAGCTCGGACAGGGCTTGGGAGACCCAGTACTTC. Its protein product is CASSDRAWETQYF.

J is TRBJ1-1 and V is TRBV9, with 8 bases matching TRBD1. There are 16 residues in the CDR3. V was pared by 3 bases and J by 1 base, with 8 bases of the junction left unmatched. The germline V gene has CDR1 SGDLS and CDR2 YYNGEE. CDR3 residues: CASSAPGGRSNTEAFF. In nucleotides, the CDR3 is TGTGCCAGCAGCGCCCCAGGGGGCAGATCGAACACTGAAGCTTTCTTT.

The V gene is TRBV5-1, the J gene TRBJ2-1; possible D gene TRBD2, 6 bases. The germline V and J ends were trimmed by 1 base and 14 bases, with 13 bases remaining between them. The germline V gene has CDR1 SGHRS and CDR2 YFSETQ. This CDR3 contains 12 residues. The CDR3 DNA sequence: TGCGCCAGCAGCTTGTCCCTAGGGGAGGAGTTCTTC. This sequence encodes CASSLSLGEEFF.

CDR3 sequence: CASSGGTRDRAYEQYF. The CDR3 bases are TGTGCCAGCAGCGGGGGGACCCGGGACAGGGCCTACGAGCAGTACTTC. The chain joins TRBV5-4 to TRBJ2-7; 9 nucleotides align to TRBD1. Trimming at V came to 4 bases and at J to 2 bases, leaving 10 bases not matched to a gene. CDR3 length equals 16 residues. Germline CDR1 and CDR2: SGHNT and YYREEE (reference sequence).

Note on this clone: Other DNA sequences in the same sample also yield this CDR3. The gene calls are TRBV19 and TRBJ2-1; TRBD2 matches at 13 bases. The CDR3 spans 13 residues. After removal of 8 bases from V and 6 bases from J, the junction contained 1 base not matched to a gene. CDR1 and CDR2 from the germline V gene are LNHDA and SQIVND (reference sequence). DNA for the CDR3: TGTGCCAGTCGACTAGCGGGAGGCAATGAGCAGTTCTTC. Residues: CASRLAGGNEQFF. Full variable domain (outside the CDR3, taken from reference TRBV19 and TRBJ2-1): DGGITQSPKYLFRKEGQNVTLSCEQNLNHDAMYWYRQDPGQGLRLIYYSQIVNDFQKGDIAEGYSVSREKKESFPLTVTSAQKNPTAFYLCASRLAGGNEQFFGPGTRLTVL.

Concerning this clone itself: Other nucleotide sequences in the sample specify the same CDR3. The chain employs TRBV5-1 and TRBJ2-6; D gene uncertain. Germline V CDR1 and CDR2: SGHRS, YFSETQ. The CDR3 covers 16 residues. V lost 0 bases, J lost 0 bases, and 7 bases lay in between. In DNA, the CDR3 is TGCGCCAGCAGCTTGGATAGTCGCTCTGGGGCCAACGTCCTGACTTTC. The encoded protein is CASSLDSRSGANVLTF.

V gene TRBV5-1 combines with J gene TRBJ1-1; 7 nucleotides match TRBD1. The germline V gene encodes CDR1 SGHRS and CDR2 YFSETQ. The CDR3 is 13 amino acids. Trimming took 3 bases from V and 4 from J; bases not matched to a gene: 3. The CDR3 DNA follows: TGCGCCAGCAGCTGGCAGGGGGGCACTGAAGCTTTCTTT. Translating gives CASSWQGGTEAFF.

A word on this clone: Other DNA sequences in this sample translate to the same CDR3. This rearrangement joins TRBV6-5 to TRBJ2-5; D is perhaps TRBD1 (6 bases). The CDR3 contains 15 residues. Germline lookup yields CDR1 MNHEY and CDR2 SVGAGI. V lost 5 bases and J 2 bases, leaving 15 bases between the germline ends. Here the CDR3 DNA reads TGTGCCAGCAGTGGACTGGGACAACTTCAAGAGACCCAGTACTTC. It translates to CASSGLGQLQETQYF.

The CDR3 DNA reads as TGTGCCAGCAGCTTGGAGGGGCCGACCGAAGCTTTCTTT. Translating it yields CASSLEGPTEAFF. The gene calls are TRBV7-2 and TRBJ1-1; D might be TRBD1 (5 bases). The CDR3 extends over 13 amino acids. Trimming shortened V by 3 bases and J by 8 bases, and 13 bases separated the two germline ends. Germline lookup yields CDR1 SGHTA and CDR2 FQGNSA.

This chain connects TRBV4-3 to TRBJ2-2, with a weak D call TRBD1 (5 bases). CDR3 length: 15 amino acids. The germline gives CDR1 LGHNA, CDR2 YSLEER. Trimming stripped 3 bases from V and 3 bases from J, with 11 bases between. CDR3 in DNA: TGCGCCAGCAGCCACGGTCAGGGCTACACCGGGGAGCTGTTTTTT. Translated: CASSHGQGYTGELFF.

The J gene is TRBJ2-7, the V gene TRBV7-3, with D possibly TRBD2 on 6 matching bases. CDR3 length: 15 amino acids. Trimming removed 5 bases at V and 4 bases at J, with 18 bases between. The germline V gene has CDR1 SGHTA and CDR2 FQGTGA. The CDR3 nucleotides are TGTGCCAGCAGCCTCGCCGGAGGGACCCCATACGAGCAGTACTTC. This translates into CASSLAGGTPYEQYF.

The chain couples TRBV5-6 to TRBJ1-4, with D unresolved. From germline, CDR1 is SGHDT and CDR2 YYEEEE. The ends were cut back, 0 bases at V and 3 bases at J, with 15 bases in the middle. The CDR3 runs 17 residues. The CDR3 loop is CASSLALGRNPNEKLFF. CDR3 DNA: TGTGCCAGCAGCTTGGCCCTGGGCAGGAACCCTAATGAAAAACTGTTTTTT.

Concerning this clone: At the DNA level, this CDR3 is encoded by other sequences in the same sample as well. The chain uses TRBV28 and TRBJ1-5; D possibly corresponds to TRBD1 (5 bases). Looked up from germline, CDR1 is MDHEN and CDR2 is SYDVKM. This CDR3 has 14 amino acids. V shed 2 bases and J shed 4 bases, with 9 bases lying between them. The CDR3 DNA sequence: TGTGCCAGCAGTTTAGCAGGGAGTAATCAGCCCCAGCATTTT. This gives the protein CASSLAGSNQPQHF.

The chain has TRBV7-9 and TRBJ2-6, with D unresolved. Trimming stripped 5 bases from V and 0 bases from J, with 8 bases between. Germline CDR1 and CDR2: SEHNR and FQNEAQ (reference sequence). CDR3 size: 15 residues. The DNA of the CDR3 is TGTGCCAGCAGCAAAGTCAGCTCTGGGGCCAACGTCCTGACTTTC. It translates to CASSKVSSGANVLTF.